A single sample gave rise to the 23 T cell receptor beta chains below, sequenced in a study of blood T cell repertoires in COVID-19 (dated by TCRdb to 2018 to 2021). Library method: the immunoSEQ multiplex PCR assay. As stored in TCRdb, this immuneACCESS dataset retains in-frame rearrangements with V and J assigned. A fraction of the clones does not appear; measured against another copy, unresolved V genes explain less than half of the discrepancy, and the remainder lacks a known reason. The sample table contains 30,000 to 35,000 clones; only one count was recorded for 89% of them. The ten largest account for 0.5% to 0.7% of the sample. Material: peripheral blood. The receptors originated from a woman between 35 and 50 years old with active or convalescent COVID-19.

V and J are TRBV3-1 (or the pseudogene TRBV3-2) and TRBJ1-6; TRBD1 might be the D (5 bases). From germline, CDR1 is LGHDT and CDR2 YNNKEL (reference sequence). This CDR3 contains 17 residues. V was clipped by 1 base and J by 6 bases, with 16 bases between them. Written as DNA, the CDR3 is TGTGCCAGCAGCCAAGGGGGAGGGGCCCCTCGTAATTCACCCCTCCACTTT. Residues: CASSQGGGAPRNSPLHF.

This clone was recorded a few times. The rearrangement joins TRBV10-3 to TRBJ1-6; D is perhaps TRBD1 (5 bases). Per germline, CDR1 ENHRY and CDR2 SYGVKD. V was trimmed by 10 bases and J by 0 bases, leaving 22 bases between them. This CDR3 contains 18 residues. The CDR3 DNA reads as TGTGCCAGCTGGGGGGGTTTCTTGAGGAGCTCCTATAATTCACCCCTCCACTTT. Its protein product is CASWGGFLRSSYNSPLHF.

The chain links TRBV11-2 to TRBJ2-7; TRBD1 aligns across 9 bases. The germline V gene encodes CDR1 SGHAT and CDR2 FQNNGV. The CDR3 runs 14 residues. Trimming took 3 bases from V and 2 from J; bases not matched to a gene: 2. The CDR3 region has the DNA TGTGCCAGCAGCTTCGGGACAGGGCCCTACGAGCAGTACTTC. It specifies CASSFGTGPYEQYF.

V is TRBV6-4 and J is TRBJ2-2, with D possibly matching TRBD1 (6 bases). Germline V lookup: CDR1 MRHNA, CDR2 SNTAGT. Deletions cut 6 bases from V and 7 bases from J, with 18 bases between. This CDR3 spans 15 amino acids. CDR3 in DNA: TGTGCCAGCAGGAGAGGTCCAGGGGCGGACGGGGAGCTGTTTTTT. Protein: CASRRGPGADGELFF.

This chain joins TRBV12-3 or TRBV12-4 and TRBJ1-1; TRBD1 aligns across 8 bases. After removal of 5 bases from V and 11 bases from J, the junction contained 7 bases not matched to a gene. CDR3 size: 12 residues. Here the CDR3 DNA reads TGTGCCAGCAGTAAATACAGGGGGGAGGCTTTCTTT. Protein sequence: CASSKYRGEAFF.

This rearrangement joins TRBV7-9 to TRBJ1-5, with a tentative D call TRBD1 (6 bases). Between the trimmed V and J ends, which lost 4 bases and 4 bases, there was a span of 14 bases. The CDR3 has 15 residues. Germline V CDR1 and CDR2: SEHNR, FQNEAQ (reference sequence). The CDR3 DNA reads as TGTGCCAGCAGCTCCACCAGGACAGAAAATCAGCCCCAGCATTTT. Its protein product is CASSSTRTENQPQHF.

V and J are TRBV5-1 and TRBJ2-2; D remains unclear. Germline CDR1 is SGHRS and CDR2 is YFSETQ. The CDR3 contains 14 residues. Trimming stripped 3 bases from V and 1 base from J, with 7 bases between. The CDR3 protein is CASSYDWNTGELFF. The CDR3 DNA follows: TGCGCCAGCAGCTACGACTGGAACACCGGGGAGCTGTTTTTT.

The rearrangement uses TRBV18 and TRBJ2-7; 8 nucleotides line up with TRBD2. From germline, CDR1 is KGHSH and CDR2 LQKENI. This CDR3 has 16 amino acids. After removal of 6 bases from V and 4 bases from J, the junction contained 14 bases not matched to a gene. The CDR3 DNA is TGTGCCAGCTCTTTCCCGGTAGGGCGGGAGGTATACGAGCAGTACTTC. Its translation is CASSFPVGREVYEQYF.

The genes are TRBV27 and TRBJ1-1, with unresolved D. This CDR3 spans 14 amino acids. With 2 bases removed from V and 4 bases from J, the gap between germline ends came to 11 bases. CDR1 and CDR2 from the germline V gene are MNHEY and SMNVEV (reference sequence). The CDR3 loop reads CASSLLGRITEAFF. The CDR3 bases are TGTGCCAGCAGTTTACTGGGCCGAATCACTGAAGCTTTCTTT.

Only a few counts were recorded for this clone. The DNA for the CDR3 is TGTGCCTGGAGTGAAAAGGTGGGGGACAGAAATTCACCCCTCCACTTT. The encoded protein is CAWSEKVGDRNSPLHF. The chain recombines TRBV30 with TRBJ1-6; 7 nucleotides line up with TRBD1. The CDR3 loop spans 16 amino acids. The germline CDR1 and CDR2 sequences are GTSNPN and SVGIG (reference sequence). V gave up 1 base and J gave up 7 bases; unmatched junction bases: 10. Based on the CDR3 plus reference TRBV30 and TRBJ1-6, the full variable domain is SQTIHQWPATLVQPVGSPLSLECTVEGTSNPNLYWYRQAAGRGLQLLFYSVGIGQISSEVPQNLSASRPQDRQFILSSKKLLLSDSGFYLCAWSEKVGDRNSPLHFGNGTRLTVT.

The chain uses TRBV23-1 and TRBJ1-1, with 9 bases that match TRBD1. TRBV23-1 is an open reading frame whose function is uncertain. This CDR3 comprises 16 residues. Germline trimming cut 4 bases from V and 1 base from J; bases unmatched to any gene: 7. CDR3 in amino acids: CASSPGQGGTNTEAFF. The CDR3 nucleotides are TGCGCCAGCAGTCCGGGACAGGGAGGGACGAACACTGAAGCTTTCTTT.

The chain combines TRBV11-2 with TRBJ2-3; 9 positions agree with TRBD1. The ends lost 6 bases at V and 4 bases at J; junction bases unmatched: 11. Per germline, CDR1 SGHAT and CDR2 FQNNGV. The CDR3 contains 16 residues. This chain's CDR3 is CASRHRGLGIADTQYF. CDR3 DNA: TGTGCCAGCAGGCACAGGGGGCTCGGGATAGCAGATACGCAGTATTTT. Using reference TRBV11-2 and TRBJ2-3 for the parts outside the CDR3, the full variable domain is EAGVAQSPRYKIIEKRQSVAFWCNPISGHATLYWYQQILGQGPKLLIQFQNNGVVDDSQLPKDRFSAERLKGVDSTLKIQPAKLEDSAVYLCASRHRGLGIADTQYFGPGTRLTVL.

The chain couples TRBV19 to TRBJ2-1; weak D call: TRBD1 (5 bases). The CDR3 runs 15 residues. Germline values: CDR1 LNHDA, CDR2 SQIVND (reference sequence). Between the trimmed V and J ends, which lost 7 bases and 7 bases, there was a span of 20 bases. The DNA of the CDR3 is TGTGCCAGTACCCCCCGGGCGACAGCGCATAATGAGCAGTTCTTC. It encodes CASTPRATAHNEQFF.

The genes are TRBV11-2 and TRBJ1-1, with a weak D call TRBD1 (5 bases). Germline V CDR1 and CDR2: SGHAT, FQNNGV. The CDR3 runs to 13 residues. The V end was cut by 5 bases, the J end by 4 bases, with 11 bases between. CDR3 coding DNA: TGTGCCAGCAGCCTCGGTAGGGGCACTGAAGCTTTCTTT. Translated, it gives CASSLGRGTEAFF. Variable domain in full (rest from reference TRBV11-2 and TRBJ1-1): EAGVAQSPRYKIIEKRQSVAFWCNPISGHATLYWYQQILGQGPKLLIQFQNNGVVDDSQLPKDRFSAERLKGVDSTLKIQPAKLEDSAVYLCASSLGRGTEAFFGQGTRLTVV.

This chain uses TRBV10-2 with TRBJ2-3; D perhaps matches TRBD2 (6 bases). Germline V CDR1 and CDR2: WSHSY, SAAADI. Trimming cost V 0 bases and J 3 bases, with 13 bases left between them. The CDR3 runs to 16 residues. DNA of the CDR3: TGCGCCAGCAGTGAGTCGACGTGGGCGGGGACAGATACGCAGTATTTT. Protein sequence: CASSESTWAGTDTQYF.

The gene calls are TRBV28 and TRBJ1-2, with 8 nucleotides matching TRBD1. Germline V gives CDR1 MDHEN, CDR2 SYDVKM. The CDR3 is 15 amino acids. J gave up 0 bases and V 6 bases, and 6 bases lay outside the gene matches. DNA of the CDR3: TGTGCCAGCAGATTTCCGGGACAGGCTAACTATGGCTACACCTTC. It translates to CASRFPGQANYGYTF.

The CDR3: CASSQDGSSYNEQFF. In nucleotides, the CDR3 is TGCGCCAGCAGCCAAGACGGGAGCTCCTACAATGAGCAGTTCTTC. This rearrangement joins TRBV4-1 to TRBJ2-1; TRBD2 is a possible D gene (6 bases). CDR1 and CDR2 from the germline V gene are MGHRA and YSYEKL. Trimming pared 0 bases from V and 0 bases from J, leaving 6 bases between. The CDR3 spans 15 residues.

The chain couples TRBV7-2 to TRBJ1-6, with TRBD1 as a possible D gene (6 bases). Germline V gives CDR1 SGHTA, CDR2 FQGNSA. V dropped 0 bases and J dropped 10 bases, with 16 bases sitting between them. This CDR3 has 16 residues. The CDR3 is CASSLAFSGGQSPLHF. DNA of the CDR3: TGTGCCAGCAGCTTAGCGTTTTCGGGGGGCCAATCACCCCTCCACTTT. Full variable domain (rest looked up from reference TRBV7-2 and TRBJ1-6): GAGVSQSPSNKVTEKGKDVELRCDPISGHTALYWYRQSLGQGLEFLIYFQGNSAPDKSGLPSDRFSAERTGGSVSTLTIQRTQQEDSAVYLCASSLAFSGGQSPLHFGNGTRLTVT.

The V gene is TRBV14, the J gene TRBJ2-7; 9 nucleotides line up with TRBD1. The CDR3 has 15 residues. The junction had 10 bases not matched to a gene; V was cut back by 3 bases and J by 7 bases. The V gene's germline CDR1 is SGHDN and CDR2 FVKESK. The CDR3 loop is CASSQLGTGPLEQYF. As DNA, the CDR3 is TGTGCCAGCAGCCAGTTGGGGACAGGGCCGCTAGAGCAGTACTTC.

The chain has TRBV7-9 and TRBJ1-3; possible D gene TRBD1, 5 bases. V dropped 1 base and J dropped 0 bases, with 10 bases sitting between them. The CDR3 consists of 16 residues. Per germline, CDR1 SEHNR and CDR2 FQNEAQ (reference sequence). The CDR3 loop is CASSLVPGGSGNTIYF. In nucleotides, the CDR3 is TGTGCCAGCAGCTTAGTCCCCGGGGGCTCTGGAAACACCATATATTTT.

This clone appeared once. The chain joins TRBV30 to TRBJ2-1, with 9 bases aligning to TRBD1. CDR3 size: 15 residues. CDR1 is GTSNPN and CDR2 is SVGIG in the germline V gene (reference sequence). Trimming at V came to 8 bases and at J to 0 bases, leaving 8 bases not matched to a gene. The CDR3 region has the DNA TGTGCCGGGTTCATACAGGGGGCCTCCTACAATGAGCAGTTCTTC. Residues: CAGFIQGASYNEQFF.

This chain joins TRBV12-3 or TRBV12-4 and TRBJ1-1; D is unresolved. This CDR3 contains 12 residues. V was cut by 8 bases and J by 7 bases, with 14 bases left in between. CDR3 nucleotide sequence: TGTGCCAGCGAACAAGTGGAGGGTGAAGCTTTCTTT. It codes for CASEQVEGEAFF.

As for this clone: Compared with germline, one end of the junction differs, possibly owing to a read error. The chain joins TRBV27 to TRBJ2-7; D gene ambiguous. The CDR3 loop spans 13 amino acids. CDR1 is MNHEY and CDR2 is SMNVEV in the germline V gene (reference sequence). The CDR3 protein is CASSLSSAYEQYF. DNA of the CDR3: TGTGCCAGCAGTCTATCGAGCGCCTACGAGCAGTACTTC.